This T cell receptor beta chain was observed in a study of OX40 agonist ivuxolimab in advanced cancers. The repertoire was sequenced with immunoSEQ multiplex PCR; TCRdb's copy has only in-frame clones and lacks some. The sample contains roughly 97,000 clones, around 90% of which appear only once. CDR3 length equals 16 residues. The V and J ends lost 0 bases and 0 bases, in that order; junction bases with no gene match: 4. Germline V gene lookup returns CDR1 SGDLS and CDR2 YYNGEE. This chain links TRBV9 with TRBJ1-1; 8 bases align to TRBD1. The receptor was isolated from an adult with an advanced solid tumor such as melanoma, head and neck, liver or kidney cancer. Sequenced here: CD4+ or CD8+ T cells sorted from blood, sampled in a trial of the OX40 agonist ivuxolimab. CDR3 nucleotide sequence: TGTGCCAGCAGCGTAGACCCGGACAGGGTGAACACTGAAGCTTTCTTT. Encoded protein: CASSVDPDRVNTEAFF. Variable domain in full (rest from reference TRBV9 and TRBJ1-1): DSGVTQTPKHLITATGQRVTLRCSPRSGDLSVYWYQQSLDQGLQFLIQYYNGEERAKGNILERFSAQQFPDLHSELNLSSLELGDSALYFCASSVDPDRVNTEAFFGQGTRLTVV.